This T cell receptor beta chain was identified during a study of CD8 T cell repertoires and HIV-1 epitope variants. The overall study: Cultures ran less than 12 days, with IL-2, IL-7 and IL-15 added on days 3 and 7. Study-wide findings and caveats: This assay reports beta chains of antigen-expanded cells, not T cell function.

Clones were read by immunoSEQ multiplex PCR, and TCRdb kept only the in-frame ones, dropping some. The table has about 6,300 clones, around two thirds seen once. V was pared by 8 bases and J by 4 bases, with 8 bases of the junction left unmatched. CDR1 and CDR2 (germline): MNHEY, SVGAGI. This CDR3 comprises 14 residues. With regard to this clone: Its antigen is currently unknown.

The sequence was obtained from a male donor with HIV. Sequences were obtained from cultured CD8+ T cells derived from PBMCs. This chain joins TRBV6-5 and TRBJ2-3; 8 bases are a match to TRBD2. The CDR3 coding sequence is TGTGCCAGCGGCCTAACTAGCGGCGCAGATACGCAGTATTTT. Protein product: CASGLTSGADTQYF.